This T cell receptor (beta chain) was identified in a study of blood T cell repertoires in COVID-19. Overall study: PBMCs, B-cell-depleted T cells, or T cells were the source of the cDNA or gDNA that made up the material.

This table comes from immunoSEQ multiplex PCR, and its TCRdb copy is limited to in-frame clones, with some not included. The repertoire includes about 130,000 clones, around 85% of them detected once, and approximately 4% sits in the top ten. The V segment lost 1 base and the J segment 5 bases; nucleotides outside the gene matches: 10. Germline V CDR1 and CDR2: SGDLS, YYNGEE. This CDR3 has 16 amino acids. Sequencing was done on a sample of peripheral blood. The receptor comes from a human donor in a cohort sampled during active COVID-19. The rearrangement uses TRBV9 and TRBJ2-5; the match to TRBD2 covers 8 bases. For the CDR3, the DNA is TGTGCCAGCAGCGTACAAAGCGGGGGCCAGTCGGAGACCCAGTACTTC. Translating it yields CASSVQSGGQSETQYF.